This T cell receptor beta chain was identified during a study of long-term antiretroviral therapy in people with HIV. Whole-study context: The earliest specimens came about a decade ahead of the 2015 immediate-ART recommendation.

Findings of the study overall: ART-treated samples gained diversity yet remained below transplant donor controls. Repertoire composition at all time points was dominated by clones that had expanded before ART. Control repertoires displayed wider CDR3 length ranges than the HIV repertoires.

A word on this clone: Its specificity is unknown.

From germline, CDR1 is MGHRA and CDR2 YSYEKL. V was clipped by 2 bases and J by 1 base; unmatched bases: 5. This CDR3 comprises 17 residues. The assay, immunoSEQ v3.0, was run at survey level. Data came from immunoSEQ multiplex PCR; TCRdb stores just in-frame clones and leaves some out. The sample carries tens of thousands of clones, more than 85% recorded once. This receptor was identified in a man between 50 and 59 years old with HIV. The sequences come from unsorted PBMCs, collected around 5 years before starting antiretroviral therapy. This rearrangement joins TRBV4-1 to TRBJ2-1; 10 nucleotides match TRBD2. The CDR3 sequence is CASSQSSSGGSYNEQFF. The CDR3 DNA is TGCGCCAGCAGCCAATCCTCTAGCGGGGGTTCCTACAATGAGCAGTTCTTC.